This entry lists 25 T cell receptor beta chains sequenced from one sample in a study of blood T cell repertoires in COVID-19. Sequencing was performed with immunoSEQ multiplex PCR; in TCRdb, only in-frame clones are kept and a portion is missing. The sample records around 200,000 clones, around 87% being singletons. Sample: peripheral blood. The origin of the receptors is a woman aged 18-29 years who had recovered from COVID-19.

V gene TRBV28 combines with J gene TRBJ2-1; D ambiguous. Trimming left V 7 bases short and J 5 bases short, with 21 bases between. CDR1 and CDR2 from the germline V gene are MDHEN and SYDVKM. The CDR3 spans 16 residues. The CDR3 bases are TGTGCCAGCATTGCCTTCACCTTAGCTCGCGACAATGAGCAGTTCTTC. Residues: CASIAFTLARDNEQFF.

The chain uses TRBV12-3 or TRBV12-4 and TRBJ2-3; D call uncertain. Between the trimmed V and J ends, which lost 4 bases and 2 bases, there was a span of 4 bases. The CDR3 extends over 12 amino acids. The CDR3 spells CASSSFTDTQYF. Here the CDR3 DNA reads TGTGCCAGCAGTTCCTTCACAGATACGCAGTATTTT.

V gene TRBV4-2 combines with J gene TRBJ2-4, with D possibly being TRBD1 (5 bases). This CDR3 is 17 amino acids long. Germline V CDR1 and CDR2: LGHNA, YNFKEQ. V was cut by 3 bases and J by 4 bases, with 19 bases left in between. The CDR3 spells CASSQVARQGKKNIQYF. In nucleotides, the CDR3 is TGTGCCAGCAGCCAGGTCGCTCGGCAGGGAAAAAAAAACATTCAGTACTTC.

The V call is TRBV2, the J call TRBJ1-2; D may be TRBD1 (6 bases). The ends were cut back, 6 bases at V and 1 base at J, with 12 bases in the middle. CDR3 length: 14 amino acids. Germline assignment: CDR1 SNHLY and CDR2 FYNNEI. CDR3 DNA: TGTGCCAGCAGGCAGGGGATTAGTAACTATGGCTACACCTTC. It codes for CASRQGISNYGYTF.

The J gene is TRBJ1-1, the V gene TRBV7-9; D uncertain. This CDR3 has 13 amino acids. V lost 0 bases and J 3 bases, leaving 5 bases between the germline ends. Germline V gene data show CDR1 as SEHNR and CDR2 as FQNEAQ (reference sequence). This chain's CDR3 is CASSLAEYTEAFF. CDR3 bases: TGTGCCAGCAGCTTAGCGGAGTACACTGAAGCTTTCTTT.

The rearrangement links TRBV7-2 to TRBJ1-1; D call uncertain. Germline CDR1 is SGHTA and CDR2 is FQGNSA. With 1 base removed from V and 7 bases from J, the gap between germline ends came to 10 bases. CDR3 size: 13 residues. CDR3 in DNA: TGTGCCAGCAGCTTAGACATTGGGAGTGAAGCTTTCTTT. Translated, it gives CASSLDIGSEAFF.

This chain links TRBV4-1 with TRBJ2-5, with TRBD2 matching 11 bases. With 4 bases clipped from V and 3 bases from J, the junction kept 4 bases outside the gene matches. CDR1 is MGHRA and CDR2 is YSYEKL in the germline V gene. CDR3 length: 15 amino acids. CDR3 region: CASSLSGGDEETQYF. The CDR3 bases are TGCGCCAGCAGCCTTAGCGGGGGGGATGAAGAGACCCAGTACTTC.

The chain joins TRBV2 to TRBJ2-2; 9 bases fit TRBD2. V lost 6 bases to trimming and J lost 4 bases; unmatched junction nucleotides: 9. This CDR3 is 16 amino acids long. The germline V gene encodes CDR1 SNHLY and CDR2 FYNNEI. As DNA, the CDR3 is TGTGCCAGCAGCCCCGACAATAGCGGGGGCACCGGGGAGCTGTTTTTT. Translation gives CASSPDNSGGTGELFF.

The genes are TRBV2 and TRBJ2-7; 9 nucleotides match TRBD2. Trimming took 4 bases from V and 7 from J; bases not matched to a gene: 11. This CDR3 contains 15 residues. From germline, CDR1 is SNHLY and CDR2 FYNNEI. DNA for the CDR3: TGTGCCAGCAGTGCGGCGGGAGGGCCTCCTCGTGAGCAGTACGTC. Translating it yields CASSAAGGPPREQYV.

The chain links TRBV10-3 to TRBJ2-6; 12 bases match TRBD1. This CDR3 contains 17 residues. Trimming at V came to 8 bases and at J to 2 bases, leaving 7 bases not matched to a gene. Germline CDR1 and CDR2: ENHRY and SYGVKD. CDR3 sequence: CAIRSGQGAPGANVLTF. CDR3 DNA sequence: TGTGCCATCCGTTCGGGACAGGGGGCGCCTGGGGCCAACGTCCTGACTTTC.

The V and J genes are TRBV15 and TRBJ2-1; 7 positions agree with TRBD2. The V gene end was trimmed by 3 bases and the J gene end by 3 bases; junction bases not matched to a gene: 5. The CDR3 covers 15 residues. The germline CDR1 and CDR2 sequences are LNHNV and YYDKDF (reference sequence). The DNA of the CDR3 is TGTGCCACCAGCAGCTCGCGCGGGGGCTACAATGAGCAGTTCTTC. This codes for CATSSSRGGYNEQFF. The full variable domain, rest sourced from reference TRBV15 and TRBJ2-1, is DAMVIQNPRYQVTQFGKPVTLSCSQTLNHNVMYWYQQKSSQAPKLLFHYYDKDFNNEADTPDNFQSRRPNTSFCFLDIRSPGLGDTAMYLCATSSSRGGYNEQFFGPGTRLTVL.

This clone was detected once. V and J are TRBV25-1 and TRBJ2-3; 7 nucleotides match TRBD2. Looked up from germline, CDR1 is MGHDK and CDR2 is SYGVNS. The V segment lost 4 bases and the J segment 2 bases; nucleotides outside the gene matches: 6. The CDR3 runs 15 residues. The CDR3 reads CASSVVGGNTDTQYF. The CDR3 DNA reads TGTGCCAGCAGTGTTGTGGGGGGGAACACAGATACGCAGTATTTT.

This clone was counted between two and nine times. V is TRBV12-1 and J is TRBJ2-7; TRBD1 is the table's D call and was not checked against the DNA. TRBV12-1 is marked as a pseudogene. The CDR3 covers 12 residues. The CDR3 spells CASSPRDSEQYV. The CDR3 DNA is TGTGCCAGCAGCCCGCGGGACAGCGAGCAGTACGTC.

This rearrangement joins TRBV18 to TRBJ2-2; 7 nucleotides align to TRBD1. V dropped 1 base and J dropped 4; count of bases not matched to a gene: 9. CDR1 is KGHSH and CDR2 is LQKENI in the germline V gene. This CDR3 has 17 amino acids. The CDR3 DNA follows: TGTGCCAGCTCACCACTTAAAGGACAGGTCAGCACCGGGGAGCTGTTTTTT. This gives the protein CASSPLKGQVSTGELFF.

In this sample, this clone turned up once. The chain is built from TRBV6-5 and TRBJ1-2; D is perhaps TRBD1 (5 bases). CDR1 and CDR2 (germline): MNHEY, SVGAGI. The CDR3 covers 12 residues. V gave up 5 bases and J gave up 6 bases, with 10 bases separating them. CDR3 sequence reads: CASSTSGNGYTF. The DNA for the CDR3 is TGTGCCAGCAGTACATCAGGGAATGGCTACACCTTC.

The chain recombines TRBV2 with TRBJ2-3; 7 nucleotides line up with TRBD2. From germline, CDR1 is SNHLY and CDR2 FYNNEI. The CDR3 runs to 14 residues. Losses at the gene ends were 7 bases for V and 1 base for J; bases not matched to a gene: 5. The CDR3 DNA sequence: TGTGCCAGCATTACTAGCGCACGCACAGATACGCAGTATTTT. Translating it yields CASITSARTDTQYF.

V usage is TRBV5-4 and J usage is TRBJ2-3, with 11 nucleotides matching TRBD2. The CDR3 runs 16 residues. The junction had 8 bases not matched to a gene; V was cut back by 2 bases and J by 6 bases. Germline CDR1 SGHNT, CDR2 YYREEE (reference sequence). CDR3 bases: TGTGCCAGCAGCTTCCGACTAGCGGGGCTCTATGATACGCAGTATTTT. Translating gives CASSFRLAGLYDTQYF.

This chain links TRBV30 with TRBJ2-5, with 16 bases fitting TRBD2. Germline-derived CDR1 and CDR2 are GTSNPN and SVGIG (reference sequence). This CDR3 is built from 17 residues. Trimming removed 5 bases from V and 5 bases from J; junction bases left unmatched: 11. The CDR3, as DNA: TGTGCCTGGTCTTTCGGGACTAGCGGGAGGGCCGGGGAGACCCAGTACTTC. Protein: CAWSFGTSGRAGETQYF.

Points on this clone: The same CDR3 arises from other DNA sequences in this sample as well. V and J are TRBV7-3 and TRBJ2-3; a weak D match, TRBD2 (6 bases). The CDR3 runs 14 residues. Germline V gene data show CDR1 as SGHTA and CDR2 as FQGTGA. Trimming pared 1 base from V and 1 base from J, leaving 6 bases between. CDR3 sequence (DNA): TGTGCCAGCAGCTTAAGGGGGGGCACAGATACGCAGTATTTT. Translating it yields CASSLRGGTDTQYF. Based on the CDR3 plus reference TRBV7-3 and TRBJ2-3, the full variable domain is GAGVSQTPSNKVTEKGKYVELRCDPISGHTALYWYRQSLGQGPEFLIYFQGTGAADDSGLPNDRFFAVRPEGSVSTLKIQRTERGDSAVYLCASSLRGGTDTQYFGPGTRLTVL.

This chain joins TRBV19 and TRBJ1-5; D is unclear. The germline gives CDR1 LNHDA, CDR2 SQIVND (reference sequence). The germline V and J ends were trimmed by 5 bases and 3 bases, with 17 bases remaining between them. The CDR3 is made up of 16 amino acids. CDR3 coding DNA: TGTGCCAGTAGTGGAAAACAACAAGGACTCAATCAGCCCCAGCATTTT. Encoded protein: CASSGKQQGLNQPQHF.

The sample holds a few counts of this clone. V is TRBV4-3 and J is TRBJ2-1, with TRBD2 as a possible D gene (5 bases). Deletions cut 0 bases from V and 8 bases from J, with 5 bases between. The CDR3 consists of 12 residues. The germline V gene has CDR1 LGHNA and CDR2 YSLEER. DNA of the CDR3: TGCGCCAGCAGCCAAGACGGGGATGAGCAGTTCTTC. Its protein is CASSQDGDEQFF.

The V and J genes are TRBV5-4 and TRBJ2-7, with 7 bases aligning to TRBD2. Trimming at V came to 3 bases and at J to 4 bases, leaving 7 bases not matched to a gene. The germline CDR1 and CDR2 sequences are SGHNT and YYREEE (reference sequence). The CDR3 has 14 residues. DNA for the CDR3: TGTGCCAGCAGCTCACTAGCGCAGGGTTACGAGCAGTACTTC. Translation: CASSSLAQGYEQYF. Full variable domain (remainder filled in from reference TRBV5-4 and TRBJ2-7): ETGVTQSPTHLIKTRGQQVTLRCSSQSGHNTVSWYQQALGQGPQFIFQYYREEENGRGNFPPRFSGLQFPNYSSELNVNALELDDSALYLCASSSLAQGYEQYFGPGTRLTVT.

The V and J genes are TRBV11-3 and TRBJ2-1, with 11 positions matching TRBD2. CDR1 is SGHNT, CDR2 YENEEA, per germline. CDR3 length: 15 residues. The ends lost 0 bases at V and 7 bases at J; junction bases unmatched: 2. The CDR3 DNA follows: TGTGCCAGCAGCTTAGATAGCGGGAGGGTTAATGAGCAGTTCTTC. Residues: CASSLDSGRVNEQFF.

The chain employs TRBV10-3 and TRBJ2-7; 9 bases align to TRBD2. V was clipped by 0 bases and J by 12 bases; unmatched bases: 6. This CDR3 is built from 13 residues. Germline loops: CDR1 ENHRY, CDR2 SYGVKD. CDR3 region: CAISESKGLALYF. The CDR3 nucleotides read TGTGCCATCAGTGAGTCGAAGGGACTAGCATTGTACTTC.

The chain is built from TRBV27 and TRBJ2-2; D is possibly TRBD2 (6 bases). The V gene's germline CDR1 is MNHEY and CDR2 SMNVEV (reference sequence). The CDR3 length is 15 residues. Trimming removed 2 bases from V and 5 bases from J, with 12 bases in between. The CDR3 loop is CASSLKSGGTGELFF. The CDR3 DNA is TGTGCCAGCAGTTTAAAATCAGGAGGGACCGGGGAGCTGTTTTTT.